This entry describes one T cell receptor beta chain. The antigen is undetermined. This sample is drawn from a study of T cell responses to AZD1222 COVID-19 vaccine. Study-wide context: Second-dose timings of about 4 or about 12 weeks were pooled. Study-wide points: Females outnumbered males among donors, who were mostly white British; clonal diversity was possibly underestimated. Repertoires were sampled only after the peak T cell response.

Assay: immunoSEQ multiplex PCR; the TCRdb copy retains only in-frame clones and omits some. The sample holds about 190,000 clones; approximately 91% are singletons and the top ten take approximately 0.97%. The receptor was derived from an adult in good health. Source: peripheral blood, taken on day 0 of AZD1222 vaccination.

This CDR3 is CASSFPGVGTEAFF. The CDR3 DNA sequence: TGCGCCAGCAGCTTCCCGGGGGTAGGCACTGAAGCTTTCTTT. The genes are TRBV5-1 and TRBJ1-1; perhaps TRBD1 as D (5 bases). The V end was cut by 2 bases, the J end by 4 bases, with 12 bases between. This CDR3 has 14 residues. Germline V gene data show CDR1 as SGHRS and CDR2 as YFSETQ.